The 10 T cell receptor beta chains reported below all come from one sample, sequenced in a study of OX40 agonist ivuxolimab in advanced cancers. The repertoire was sequenced with immunoSEQ multiplex PCR; TCRdb's copy has only in-frame clones and lacks some. Of 66,000 or so clones in the sample, around 85% were seen once. The input for sequencing was CD4+ or CD8+ T cells sorted from blood, taken in a trial of the OX40 agonist ivuxolimab. These TCRs come from an adult with an advanced solid tumor such as melanoma, head and neck, liver or kidney cancer.

The chain carries TRBV11-1 and TRBJ2-5; no reliable D call. V was trimmed by 1 base and J by 5 bases, leaving 8 bases between them. Germline V gives CDR1 SGHAT, CDR2 FQDESV (reference sequence). The CDR3 is made up of 13 amino acids. For the CDR3, the DNA is TGTGCCAGCAGCTTAGTCGGGTTTGAGACCCAGTACTTC. Translated, it gives CASSLVGFETQYF.

The chain uses TRBV6-6 and TRBJ2-7; D is possibly TRBD1 or TRBD2 (5 bases each). This CDR3 has 16 amino acids. V shed 0 bases and J shed 7 bases, with 19 bases lying between them. Germline values: CDR1 MNHNY, CDR2 SVGAGI (reference sequence). The CDR3 region is CASSYSMGPGPGEQYF. Written as DNA, the CDR3 is TGTGCCAGCAGTTACTCGATGGGACCGGGGCCGGGGGAGCAGTACTTC.

The rearrangement uses TRBV6-6 and TRBJ2-7, with D uncertain. The CDR3 has 14 amino acids. Germline loops: CDR1 MNHNY, CDR2 SVGAGI (reference sequence). With 0 bases removed from V and 7 bases from J, the gap between germline ends came to 13 bases. The CDR3 protein is CASSYSGYLSEQYF. The CDR3 nucleotides are TGTGCCAGCAGTTACTCCGGGTACCTATCGGAGCAGTACTTC.

The chain uses TRBV7-3 and TRBJ2-1, with 12 nucleotides matching TRBD2. V trimming: 5 bases; J trimming: 4 bases; junction bases outside the gene matches: 6. This CDR3 is built from 16 residues. The germline CDR1 and CDR2 sequences are SGHTA and FQGTGA. CDR3 residues: CASSPGLAGIYNEQFF. CDR3 in DNA: TGTGCCAGCAGCCCCGGACTAGCGGGGATATACAATGAGCAGTTCTTC.

The chain recombines TRBV7-9 with TRBJ1-5, with TRBD1 as a possible D gene (6 bases). Trimming pared 2 bases from V and 2 bases from J, leaving 10 bases between. CDR3 size: 15 residues. Germline V lookup: CDR1 SEHNR, CDR2 FQNEAQ (reference sequence). CDR3 nucleotides: TGTGCCAGCAGCTTACCACAGGGTGGCAATCAGCCCCAGCATTTT. It encodes CASSLPQGGNQPQHF.

The V and J genes are TRBV5-6 and TRBJ1-1; D is ambiguous. Per the germline V gene, CDR1 is SGHDT and CDR2 is YYEEEE. This CDR3 region has 12 residues. The V end was cut by 2 bases, the J end by 0 bases, with 2 bases between. The chain's CDR3 is CASSFLNTEAFF. CDR3 nucleotide sequence: TGTGCCAGCAGCTTCTTGAACACTGAAGCTTTCTTT.

The rearrangement uses TRBV18 and TRBJ1-3; 10 bases are shared with TRBD1. The CDR3 sequence is 16 residues long. Trimming at V came to 1 base and at J to 3 bases, leaving 3 bases not matched to a gene. Germline CDR1 KGHSH, CDR2 LQKENI. The CDR3 bases are TGTGCCAGCTCACCACTTGGGACAGGGGTTGGAAACACCATATATTTT. The encoded protein is CASSPLGTGVGNTIYF.

The rearrangement joins TRBV7-8 to TRBJ2-5; D not resolved. This CDR3 comprises 20 residues. V lost 5 bases and J lost 3, with 31 bases in between. Germline CDR1 SGHVS, CDR2 FQNEAQ. The chain's CDR3 is CASSEKRSRTVPSAEETQYF. The CDR3 region has the DNA TGTGCCAGCAGCGAAAAGCGCAGCCGGACGGTCCCTTCGGCCGAAGAGACCCAGTACTTC.

The chain has TRBV18 and TRBJ1-3; D is possibly TRBD1 (6 bases). The CDR3 is made up of 16 amino acids. V shed 4 bases and J shed 0 bases, with 13 bases lying between them. Germline CDR1 KGHSH, CDR2 LQKENI. CDR3 residues: CASSQGQQLSGNTIYF. The DNA of the CDR3 is TGTGCCAGCTCACAAGGACAGCAACTCTCTGGAAACACCATATATTTT.

This clone was seen once. The chain combines TRBV11-2 with TRBJ2-7; perhaps TRBD2 as D (5 bases). The germline CDR1 and CDR2 sequences are SGHAT and FQNNGV. With 5 bases removed from V and 0 bases from J, the gap between germline ends came to 14 bases. The CDR3 spans 15 residues. The CDR3 DNA reads as TGTGCCAGCAGCCGAACTAGGGAAAGCTCCTACGAGCAGTACTTC. It translates to CASSRTRESSYEQYF. The whole variable domain, filled in from reference TRBV11-2 and TRBJ2-7, reads EAGVAQSPRYKIIEKRQSVAFWCNPISGHATLYWYQQILGQGPKLLIQFQNNGVVDDSQLPKDRFSAERLKGVDSTLKIQPAKLEDSAVYLCASSRTRESSYEQYFGPGTRLTVT.